This T cell receptor (beta chain) emerged from a study of OX40 agonist ivuxolimab in advanced cancers. In the study overall: Therapy given before enrollment (anti-PD-1, anti-PD-L1 or anti-CTLA-4) was allowed, and over 35% had some.

Study-level findings and limits: At 0.1 to 3.0 mg/kg, CD4+ and CD8+ blood T cells expanded clonally by week 6. Some of the nonresponding patients also showed low levels of normalized T-cell clonal expansion.

Sequenced by immunoSEQ multiplex PCR; TCRdb stores in-frame clones only, minus some. The repertoire has approximately 110,000 clones, roughly 90% of them found once; the top ten carry around 0.81%. This clone has a single count. Its specificity is unknown. Germline CDR1 reads KGHSH; CDR2 reads LQKENI. The CDR3 sequence is 16 residues long. V gave up 3 bases and J gave up 2 bases, with 16 bases separating them. This clonotype was sampled from an adult with an advanced solid tumor such as melanoma, head and neck, liver or kidney cancer. V gene TRBV18 combines with J gene TRBJ2-5; D is ambiguous. This specimen was CD4+ or CD8+ T cells sorted from blood, taken in a trial of the OX40 agonist ivuxolimab. DNA for the CDR3: TGTGCCAGCTCACCGTTTGCGATTCAAGGACAAGAGACCCAGTACTTC. Translated: CASSPFAIQGQETQYF.